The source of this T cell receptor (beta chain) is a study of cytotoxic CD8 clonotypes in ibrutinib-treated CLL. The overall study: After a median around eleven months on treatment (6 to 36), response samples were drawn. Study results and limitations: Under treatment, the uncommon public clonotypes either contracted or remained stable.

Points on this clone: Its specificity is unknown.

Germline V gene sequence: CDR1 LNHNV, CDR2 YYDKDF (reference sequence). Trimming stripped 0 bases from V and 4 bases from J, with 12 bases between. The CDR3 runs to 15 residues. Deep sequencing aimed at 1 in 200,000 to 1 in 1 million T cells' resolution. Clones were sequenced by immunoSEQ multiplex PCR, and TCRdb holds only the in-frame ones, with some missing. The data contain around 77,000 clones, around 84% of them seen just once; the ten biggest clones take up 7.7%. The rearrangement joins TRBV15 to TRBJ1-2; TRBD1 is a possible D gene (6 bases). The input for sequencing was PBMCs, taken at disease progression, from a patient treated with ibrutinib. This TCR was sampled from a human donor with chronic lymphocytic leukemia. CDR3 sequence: CATSRDYRASYGYTF. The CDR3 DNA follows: TGTGCCACCAGCAGAGATTACAGGGCGTCCTATGGCTACACCTTC.